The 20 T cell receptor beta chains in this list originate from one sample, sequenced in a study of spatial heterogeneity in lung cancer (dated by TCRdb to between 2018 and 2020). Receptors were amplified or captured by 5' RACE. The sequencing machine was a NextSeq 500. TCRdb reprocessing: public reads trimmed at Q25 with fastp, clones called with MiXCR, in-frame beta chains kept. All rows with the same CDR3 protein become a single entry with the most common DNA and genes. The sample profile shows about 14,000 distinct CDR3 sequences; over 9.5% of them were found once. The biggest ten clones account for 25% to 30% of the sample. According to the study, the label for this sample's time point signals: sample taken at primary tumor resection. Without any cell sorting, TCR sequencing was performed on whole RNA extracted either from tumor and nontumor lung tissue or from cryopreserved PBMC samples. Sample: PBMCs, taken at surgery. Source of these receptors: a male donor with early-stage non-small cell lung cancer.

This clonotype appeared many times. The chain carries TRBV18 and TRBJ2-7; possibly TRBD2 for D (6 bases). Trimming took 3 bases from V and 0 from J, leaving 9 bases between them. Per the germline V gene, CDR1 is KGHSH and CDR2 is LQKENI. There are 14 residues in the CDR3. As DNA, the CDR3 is TGTGCCAGCTCACCTCGGGAGAGCTCCTACGAGCAGTACTTC. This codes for CASSPRESSYEQYF.

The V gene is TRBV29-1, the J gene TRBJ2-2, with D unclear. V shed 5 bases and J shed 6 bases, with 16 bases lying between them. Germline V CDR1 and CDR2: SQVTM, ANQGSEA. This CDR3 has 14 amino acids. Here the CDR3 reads CSVQLKVLAGELFF. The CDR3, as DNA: TGCAGCGTTCAGTTGAAGGTTCTAGCCGGGGAGCTGTTTTTT.

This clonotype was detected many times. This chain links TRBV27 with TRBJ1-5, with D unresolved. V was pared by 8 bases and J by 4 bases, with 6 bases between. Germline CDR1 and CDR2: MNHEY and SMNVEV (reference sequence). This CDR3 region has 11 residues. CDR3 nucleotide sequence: TGTGCCAGCGGTCTAAATCAGCCCCAGCATTTT. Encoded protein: CASGLNQPQHF.

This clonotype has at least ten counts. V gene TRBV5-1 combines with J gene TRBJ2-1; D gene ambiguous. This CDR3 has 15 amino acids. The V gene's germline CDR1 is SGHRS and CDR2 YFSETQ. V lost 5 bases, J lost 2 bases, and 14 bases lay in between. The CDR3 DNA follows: TGCGCCAGCAGAAAGGGTGCAGAAACCTACAATGAGCAGTTCTTC. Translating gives CASRKGAETYNEQFF.

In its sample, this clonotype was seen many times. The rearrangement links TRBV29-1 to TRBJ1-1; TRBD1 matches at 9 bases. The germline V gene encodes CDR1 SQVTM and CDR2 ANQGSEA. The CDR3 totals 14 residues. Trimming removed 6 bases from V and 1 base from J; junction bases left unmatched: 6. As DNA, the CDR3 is TGCAGCGTCTATGACAGGGGGACGAACACTGAAGCTTTCTTT. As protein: CSVYDRGTNTEAFF.

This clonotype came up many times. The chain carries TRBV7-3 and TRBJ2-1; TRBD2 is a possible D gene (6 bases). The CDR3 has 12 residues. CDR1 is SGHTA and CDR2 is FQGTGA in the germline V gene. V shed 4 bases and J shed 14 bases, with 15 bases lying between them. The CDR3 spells CASSSGDSSKFF. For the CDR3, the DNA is TGTGCCAGCAGCTCCGGGGACTCCTCGAAGTTCTTC.

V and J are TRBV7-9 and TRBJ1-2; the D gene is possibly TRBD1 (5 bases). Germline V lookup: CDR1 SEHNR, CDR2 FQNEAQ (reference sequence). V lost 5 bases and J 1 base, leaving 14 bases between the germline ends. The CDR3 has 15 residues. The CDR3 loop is CASSRGQGRNYGYTF. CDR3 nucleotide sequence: TGTGCCAGCAGCCGCGGGCAGGGACGTAACTATGGCTACACCTTC.

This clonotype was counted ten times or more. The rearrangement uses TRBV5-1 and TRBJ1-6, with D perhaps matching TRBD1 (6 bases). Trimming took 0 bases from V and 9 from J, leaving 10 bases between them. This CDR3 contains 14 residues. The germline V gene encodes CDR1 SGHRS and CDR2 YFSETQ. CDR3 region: CASSLDRGLSPLHF. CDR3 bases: TGCGCCAGCAGCTTGGACCGGGGGCTTTCACCCCTCCACTTT.

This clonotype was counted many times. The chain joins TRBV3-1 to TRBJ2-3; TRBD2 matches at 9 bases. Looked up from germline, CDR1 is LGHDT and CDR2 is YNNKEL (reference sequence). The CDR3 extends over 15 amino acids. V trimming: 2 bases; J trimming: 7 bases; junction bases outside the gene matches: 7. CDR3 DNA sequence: TGTGCCAGCAGCCAAAGTAGCGGGAGAGGGAATACGCAGTATTTT. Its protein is CASSQSSGRGNTQYF.

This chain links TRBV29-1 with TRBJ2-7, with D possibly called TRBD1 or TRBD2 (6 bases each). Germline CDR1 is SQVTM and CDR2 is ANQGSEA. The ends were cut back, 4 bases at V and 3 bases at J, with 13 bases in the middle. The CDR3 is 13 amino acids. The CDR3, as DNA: TGCAGCGTTGCCCGGGGGCAGAACTACGAGCAGTACTTC. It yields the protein CSVARGQNYEQYF.

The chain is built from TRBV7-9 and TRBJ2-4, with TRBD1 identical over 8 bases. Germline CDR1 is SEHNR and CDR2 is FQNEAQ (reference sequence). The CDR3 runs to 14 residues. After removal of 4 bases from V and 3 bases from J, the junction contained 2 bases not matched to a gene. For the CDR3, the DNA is TGTGCCAGCAGCTATGACAGGGGCAAAAACATTCAGTACTTC. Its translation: CASSYDRGKNIQYF.

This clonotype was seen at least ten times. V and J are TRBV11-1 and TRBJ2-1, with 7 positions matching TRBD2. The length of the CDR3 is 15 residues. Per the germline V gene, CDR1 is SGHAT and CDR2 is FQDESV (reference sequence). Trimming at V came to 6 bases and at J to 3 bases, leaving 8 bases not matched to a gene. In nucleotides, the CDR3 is TGTGCCAGCAGGGGAGGAGTAGCGGGCTACAATGAGCAGTTCTTC. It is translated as CASRGGVAGYNEQFF.

The CDR3 protein is CASSDVSHTEAFF. In DNA, the CDR3 is TGCGCCAGCAGTGACGTGAGTCACACTGAAGCTTTCTTT. The rearrangement links TRBV10-2 to TRBJ1-1, with D unclear. Germline loops: CDR1 WSHSY, CDR2 SAAADI. The ends were cut back, 3 bases at V and 3 bases at J, with 8 bases in the middle. There are 13 residues in the CDR3.

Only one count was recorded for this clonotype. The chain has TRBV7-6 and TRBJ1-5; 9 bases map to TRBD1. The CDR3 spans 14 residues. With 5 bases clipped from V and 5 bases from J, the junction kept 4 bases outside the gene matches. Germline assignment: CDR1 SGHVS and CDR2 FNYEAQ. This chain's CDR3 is CASSARTGDQPQHF. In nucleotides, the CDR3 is TGTGCCAGCAGCGCCCGGACAGGGGATCAGCCCCAGCATTTT.

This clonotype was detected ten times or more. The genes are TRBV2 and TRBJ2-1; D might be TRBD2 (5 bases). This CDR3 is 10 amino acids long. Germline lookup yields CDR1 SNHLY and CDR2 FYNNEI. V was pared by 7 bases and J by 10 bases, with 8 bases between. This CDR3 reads CASTDLEQFF. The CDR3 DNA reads TGTGCCAGCACGGACTTGGAGCAGTTCTTC.

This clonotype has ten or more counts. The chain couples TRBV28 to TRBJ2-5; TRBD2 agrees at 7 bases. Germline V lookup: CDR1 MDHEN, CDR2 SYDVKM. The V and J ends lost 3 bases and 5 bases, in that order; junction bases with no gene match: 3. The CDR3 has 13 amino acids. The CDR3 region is CASSFSGRETQYF. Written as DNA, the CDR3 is TGTGCCAGCAGTTTCTCCGGGAGGGAGACCCAGTACTTC. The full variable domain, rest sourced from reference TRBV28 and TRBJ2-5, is DVKVTQSSRYLVKRTGEKVFLECVQDMDHENMFWYRQDPGLGLRLIYFSYDVKMKEKGDIPEGYSVSREKKERFSLILESASTNQTSMYLCASSFSGRETQYFGPGTRLLVL.

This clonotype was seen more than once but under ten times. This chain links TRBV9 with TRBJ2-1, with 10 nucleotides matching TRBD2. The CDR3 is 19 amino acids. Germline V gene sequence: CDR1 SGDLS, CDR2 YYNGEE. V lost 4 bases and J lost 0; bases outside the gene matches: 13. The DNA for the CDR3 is TGTGCCAGCAGCCCCATATCGGGACTAGCGTTCAACTCCTACAATGAGCAGTTCTTC. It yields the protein CASSPISGLAFNSYNEQFF. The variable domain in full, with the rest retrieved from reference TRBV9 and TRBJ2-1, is DSGVTQTPKHLITATGQRVTLRCSPRSGDLSVYWYQQSLDQGLQFLIQYYNGEERAKGNILERFSAQQFPDLHSELNLSSLELGDSALYFCASSPISGLAFNSYNEQFFGPGTRLTVL.

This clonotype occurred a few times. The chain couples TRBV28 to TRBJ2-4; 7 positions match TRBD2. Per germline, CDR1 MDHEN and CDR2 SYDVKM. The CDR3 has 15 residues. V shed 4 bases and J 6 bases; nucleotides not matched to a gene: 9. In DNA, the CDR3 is TGTGCCAGCAGTTCCCCAGCGGGAATGGGAAACATTCAGTACTTC. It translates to CASSSPAGMGNIQYF.

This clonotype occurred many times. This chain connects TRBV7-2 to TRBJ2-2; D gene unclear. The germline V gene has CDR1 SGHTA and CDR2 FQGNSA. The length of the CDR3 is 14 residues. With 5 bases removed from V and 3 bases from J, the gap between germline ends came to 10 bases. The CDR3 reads CASSPHLDTGELFF. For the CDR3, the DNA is TGTGCCAGCAGCCCCCACTTGGACACCGGGGAGCTGTTTTTT.

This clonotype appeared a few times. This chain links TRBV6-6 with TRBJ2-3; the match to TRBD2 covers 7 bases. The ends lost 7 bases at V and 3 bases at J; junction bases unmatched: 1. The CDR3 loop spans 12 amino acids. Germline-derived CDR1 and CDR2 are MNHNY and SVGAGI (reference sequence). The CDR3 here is CASTGGTDTQYF. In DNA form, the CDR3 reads TGTGCCAGCACCGGGGGGACAGATACGCAGTATTTT.